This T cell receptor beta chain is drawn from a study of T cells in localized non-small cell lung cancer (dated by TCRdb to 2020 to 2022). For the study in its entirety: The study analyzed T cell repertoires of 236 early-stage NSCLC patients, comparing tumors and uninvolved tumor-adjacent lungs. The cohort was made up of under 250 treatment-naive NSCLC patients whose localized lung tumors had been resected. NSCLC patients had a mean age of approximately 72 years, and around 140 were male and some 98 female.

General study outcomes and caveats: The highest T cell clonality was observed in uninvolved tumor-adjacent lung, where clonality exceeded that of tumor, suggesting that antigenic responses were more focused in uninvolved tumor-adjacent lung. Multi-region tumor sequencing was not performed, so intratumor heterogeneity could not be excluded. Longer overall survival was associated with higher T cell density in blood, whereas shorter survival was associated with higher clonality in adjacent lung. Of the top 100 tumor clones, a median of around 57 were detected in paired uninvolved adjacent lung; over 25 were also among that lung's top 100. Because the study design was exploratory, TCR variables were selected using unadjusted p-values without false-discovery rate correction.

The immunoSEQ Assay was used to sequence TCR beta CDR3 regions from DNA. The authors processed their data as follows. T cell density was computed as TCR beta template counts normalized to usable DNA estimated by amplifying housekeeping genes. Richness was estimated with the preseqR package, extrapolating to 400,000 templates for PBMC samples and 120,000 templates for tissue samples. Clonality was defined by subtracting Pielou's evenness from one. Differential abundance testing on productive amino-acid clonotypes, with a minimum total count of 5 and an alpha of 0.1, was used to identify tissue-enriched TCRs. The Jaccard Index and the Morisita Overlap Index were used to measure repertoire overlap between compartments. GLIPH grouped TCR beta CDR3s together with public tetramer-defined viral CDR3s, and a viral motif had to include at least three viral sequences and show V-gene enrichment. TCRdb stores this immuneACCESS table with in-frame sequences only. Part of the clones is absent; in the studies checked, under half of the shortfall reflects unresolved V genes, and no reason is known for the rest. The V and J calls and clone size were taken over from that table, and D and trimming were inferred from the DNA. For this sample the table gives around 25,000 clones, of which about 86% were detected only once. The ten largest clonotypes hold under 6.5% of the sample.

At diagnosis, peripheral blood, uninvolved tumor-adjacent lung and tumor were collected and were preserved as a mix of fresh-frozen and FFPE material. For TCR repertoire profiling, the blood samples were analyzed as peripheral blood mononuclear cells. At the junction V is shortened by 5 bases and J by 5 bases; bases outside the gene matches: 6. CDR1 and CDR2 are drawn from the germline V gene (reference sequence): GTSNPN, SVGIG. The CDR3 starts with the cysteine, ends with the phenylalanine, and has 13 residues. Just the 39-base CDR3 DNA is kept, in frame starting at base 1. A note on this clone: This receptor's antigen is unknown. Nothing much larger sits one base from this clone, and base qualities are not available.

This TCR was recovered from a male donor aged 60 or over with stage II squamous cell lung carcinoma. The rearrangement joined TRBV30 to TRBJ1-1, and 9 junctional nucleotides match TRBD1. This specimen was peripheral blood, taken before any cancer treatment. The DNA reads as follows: TGTGCCTGGCTCGGGACAGGGAGGACTGAAGCTTTCTTT. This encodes CAWLGTGRTEAFF.